This T cell receptor (beta chain) was recorded in a study of shared clonotypes between healthy human individuals. Cells designated naive CD8 were CD45RO-negative and were positively selected for CCR7, with terminally differentiated effector memory CD45RA+ cells excluded. In the original processing: Junction-only sequences without quality scores were provided by ImmunoSEQ, so filtering was different. The repertoire was sequenced with immunoSEQ multiplex PCR; TCRdb's copy has only in-frame clones and lacks some. The V and J calls and clone size are taken from that table; D and trimming were inferred from the DNA. The sample includes some 2 million clones, about 95% seen only once; the top ten take about 1.1%. The TCR was taken from a man aged 18 to 35 in good health. The material sequenced was naive CD8+ T cells sorted from blood.

CDR3 protein: CASSQNTGGVHGHEQYF. In DNA form, the CDR3 reads TGTGCCAGCAGCCAAAATACAGGGGGCGTACACGGCCACGAGCAGTACTTC. The J gene is TRBJ2-7, the V gene TRBV14; 9 nucleotides line up with TRBD1. The CDR3 runs 17 residues. The germline CDR1 and CDR2 sequences are SGHDN and FVKESK. Trimming took 2 bases from V and 5 from J; bases not matched to a gene: 13.